This section outlines one T cell receptor (beta chain) sequence together with its context. Its antigen is as yet unknown. This sample is part of a study of a mutant IDH1 vaccine in newly diagnosed glioma. Looking at the study overall: Either 4-6 weeks after radiotherapy alone or alongside temozolomide, vaccination was begun. Antecedent treatment encompassed radiotherapy, temozolomide, or their combination; the majority received both.

Study-wide results and limits: Pseudoprogression seemed unlinked to shifts in top peripheral T cell clonotypes.

Indicated time point: week 35, safety follow-up. With topical imiquimod, each dose of the vaccine consisted of 300 ug of mutant IDH1 20-mer peptide. Eight vaccinations were given in weeks 1, 3, 5, 7, 11, 15, 19 and 23. The table came from immunoSEQ multiplex PCR; TCRdb's copy has only in-frame clones and leaves some out. Among tens of thousands of clones listed, approximately 84% were seen once. Specimen: PBMCs, collected from a glioma patient whose treatment included an IDH1 peptide vaccine. This TCR was recovered from a man between 18 and 29 years old with glioma.

DNA of the CDR3: TGTGCCAGCAGCCAAGACGGATATAGCAATCAGCCCCAGCATTTT. It translates to CASSQDGYSNQPQHF. The genes are TRBV4-2 and TRBJ1-5, with D unclear. The CDR3 covers 15 residues. CDR1 and CDR2 from the germline V gene are LGHNA and YNFKEQ. Trimming removed 0 bases from V and 0 bases from J, with 6 bases in between.